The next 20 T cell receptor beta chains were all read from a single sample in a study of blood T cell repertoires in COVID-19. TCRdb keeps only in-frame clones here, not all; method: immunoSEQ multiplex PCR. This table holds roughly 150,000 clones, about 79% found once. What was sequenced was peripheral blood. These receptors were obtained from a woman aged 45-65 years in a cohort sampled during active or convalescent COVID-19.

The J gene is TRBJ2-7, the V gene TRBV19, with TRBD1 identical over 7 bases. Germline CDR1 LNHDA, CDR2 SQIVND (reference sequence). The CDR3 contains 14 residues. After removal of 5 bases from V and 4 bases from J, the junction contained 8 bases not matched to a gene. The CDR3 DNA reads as TGTGCCAGTAGTCTGAGGGACAGACCTTACGAGCAGTACTTC. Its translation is CASSLRDRPYEQYF.

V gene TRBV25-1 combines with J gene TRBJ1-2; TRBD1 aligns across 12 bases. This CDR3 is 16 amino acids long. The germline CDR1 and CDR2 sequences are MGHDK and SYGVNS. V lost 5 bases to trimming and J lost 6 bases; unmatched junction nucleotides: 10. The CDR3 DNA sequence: TGTGCCAGCAGTCCACCCGGGACAGGGGGCGCGAATGGCTACACCTTC. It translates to CASSPPGTGGANGYTF.

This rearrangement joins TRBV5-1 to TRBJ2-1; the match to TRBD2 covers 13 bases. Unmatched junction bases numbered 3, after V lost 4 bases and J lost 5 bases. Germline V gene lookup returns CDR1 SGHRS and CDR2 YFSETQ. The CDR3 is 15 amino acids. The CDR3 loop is CASSPGTSGDNEQFF. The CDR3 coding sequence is TGCGCCAGCAGCCCCGGGACTAGCGGGGACAATGAGCAGTTCTTC. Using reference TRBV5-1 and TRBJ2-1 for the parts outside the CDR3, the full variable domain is KAGVTQTPRYLIKTRGQQVTLSCSPISGHRSVSWYQQTPGQGLQFLFEYFSETQRNKGNFPGRFSGRQFSNSRSEMNVSTLELGDSALYLCASSPGTSGDNEQFFGPGTRLTVL.

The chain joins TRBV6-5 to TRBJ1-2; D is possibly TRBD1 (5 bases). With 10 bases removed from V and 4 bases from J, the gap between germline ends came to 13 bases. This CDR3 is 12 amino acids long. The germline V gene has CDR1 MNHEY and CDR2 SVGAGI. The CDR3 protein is CATRQRPYGYTF. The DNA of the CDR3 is TGTGCCACTCGACAGCGCCCCTATGGCTACACCTTC.

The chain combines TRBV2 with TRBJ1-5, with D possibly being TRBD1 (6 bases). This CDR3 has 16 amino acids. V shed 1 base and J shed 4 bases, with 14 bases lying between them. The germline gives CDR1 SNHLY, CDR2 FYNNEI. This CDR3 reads CASSEEGGRRNQPQHF. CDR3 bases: TGTGCCAGCAGTGAAGAGGGGGGGCGGCGGAATCAGCCCCAGCATTTT.

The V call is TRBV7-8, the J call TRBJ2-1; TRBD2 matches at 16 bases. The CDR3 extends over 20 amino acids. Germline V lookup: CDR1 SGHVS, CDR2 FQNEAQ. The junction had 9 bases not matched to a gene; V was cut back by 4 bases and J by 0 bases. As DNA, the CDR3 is TGTGCCAGCAGCTCAAACCCGGGACTAGCGGGGGGGTCCTCCTACAATGAGCAGTTCTTC. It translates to CASSSNPGLAGGSSYNEQFF.

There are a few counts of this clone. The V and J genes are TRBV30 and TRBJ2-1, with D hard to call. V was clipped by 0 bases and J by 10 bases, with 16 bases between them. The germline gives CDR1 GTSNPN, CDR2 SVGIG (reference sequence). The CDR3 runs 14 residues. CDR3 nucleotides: TGTGCCTGGAGTGTAGATACTGTCTTCGGGGAGCAGTTCTTC. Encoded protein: CAWSVDTVFGEQFF.

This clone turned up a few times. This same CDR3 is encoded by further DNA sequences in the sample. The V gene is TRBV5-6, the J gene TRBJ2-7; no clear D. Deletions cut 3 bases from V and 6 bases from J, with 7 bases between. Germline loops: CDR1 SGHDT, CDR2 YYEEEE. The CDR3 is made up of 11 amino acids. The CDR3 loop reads CASSSVSEQYF. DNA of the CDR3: TGTGCCAGCAGCTCCGTATCCGAGCAGTACTTC.

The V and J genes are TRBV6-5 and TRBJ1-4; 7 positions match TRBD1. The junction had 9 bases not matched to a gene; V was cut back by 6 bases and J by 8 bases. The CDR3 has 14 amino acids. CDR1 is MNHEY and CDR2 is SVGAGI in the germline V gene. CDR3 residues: CASSPTGTTEKLFF. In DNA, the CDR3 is TGTGCCAGCAGCCCGACAGGGACAACCGAAAAACTGTTTTTT.

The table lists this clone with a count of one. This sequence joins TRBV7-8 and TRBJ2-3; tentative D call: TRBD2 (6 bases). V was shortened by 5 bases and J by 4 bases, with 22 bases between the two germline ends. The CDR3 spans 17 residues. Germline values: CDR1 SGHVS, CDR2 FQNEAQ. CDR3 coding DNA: TGTGCCAGCAGCCCTCGTCTGGCCCCGGGGGATGCAGATACGCAGTATTTT. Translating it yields CASSPRLAPGDADTQYF.

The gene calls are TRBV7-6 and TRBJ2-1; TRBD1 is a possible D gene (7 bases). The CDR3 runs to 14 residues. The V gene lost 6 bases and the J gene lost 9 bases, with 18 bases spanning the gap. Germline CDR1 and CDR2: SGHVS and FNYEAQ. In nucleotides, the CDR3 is TGTGCCAGCAGACCCGGGGCGGGACAGAGTGAGCAGTTCTTC. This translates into CASRPGAGQSEQFF.

This CDR3 reads CASSPPGTVSYEQYF. CDR3 nucleotides: TGTGCCAGTAGTCCCCCCGGTACAGTCTCCTACGAGCAGTACTTC. The rearrangement links TRBV19 to TRBJ2-7; D ambiguous. Germline V CDR1 and CDR2: LNHDA, SQIVND (reference sequence). Trimming pared 5 bases from V and 0 bases from J, leaving 14 bases between. The CDR3 is made up of 15 amino acids.

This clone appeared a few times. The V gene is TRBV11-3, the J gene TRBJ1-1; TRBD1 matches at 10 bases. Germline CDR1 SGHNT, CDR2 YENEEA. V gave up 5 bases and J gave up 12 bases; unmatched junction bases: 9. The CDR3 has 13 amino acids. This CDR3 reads CASSPAPDRGTFF. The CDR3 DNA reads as TGTGCCAGCAGCCCAGCCCCGGACAGGGGGACTTTCTTT.

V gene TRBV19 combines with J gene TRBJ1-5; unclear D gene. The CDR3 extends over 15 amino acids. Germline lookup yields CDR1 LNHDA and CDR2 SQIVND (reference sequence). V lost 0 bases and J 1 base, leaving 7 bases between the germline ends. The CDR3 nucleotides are TGTGCCAGTAGTATAGACGGCGGGAGCAATCAGCCCCAGCATTTT. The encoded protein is CASSIDGGSNQPQHF. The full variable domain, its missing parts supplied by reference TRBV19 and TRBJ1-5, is DGGITQSPKYLFRKEGQNVTLSCEQNLNHDAMYWYRQDPGQGLRLIYYSQIVNDFQKGDIAEGYSVSREKKESFPLTVTSAQKNPTAFYLCASSIDGGSNQPQHFGDGTRLSIL.

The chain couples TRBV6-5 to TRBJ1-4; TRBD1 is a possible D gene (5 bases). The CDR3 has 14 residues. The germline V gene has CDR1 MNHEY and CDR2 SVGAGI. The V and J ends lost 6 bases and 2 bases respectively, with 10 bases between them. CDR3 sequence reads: CASRSPGTNEKLFF. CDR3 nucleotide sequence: TGTGCCAGCAGGTCTCCAGGGACTAATGAAAAACTGTTTTTT.

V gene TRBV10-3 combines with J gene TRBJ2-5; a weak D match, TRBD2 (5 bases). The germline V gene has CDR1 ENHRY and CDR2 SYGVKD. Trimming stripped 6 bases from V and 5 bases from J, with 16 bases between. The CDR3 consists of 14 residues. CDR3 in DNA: TGTGCCATCAGCCGTCCCGACGGGGTGGAGACCCAGTACTTC. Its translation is CAISRPDGVETQYF.

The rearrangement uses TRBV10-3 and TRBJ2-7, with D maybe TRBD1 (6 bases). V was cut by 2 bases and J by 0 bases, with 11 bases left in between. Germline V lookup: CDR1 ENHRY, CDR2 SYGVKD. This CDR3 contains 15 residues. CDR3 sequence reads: CAISEKGGYSYEQYF. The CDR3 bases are TGTGCCATCAGTGAGAAAGGGGGTTACTCCTACGAGCAGTACTTC.

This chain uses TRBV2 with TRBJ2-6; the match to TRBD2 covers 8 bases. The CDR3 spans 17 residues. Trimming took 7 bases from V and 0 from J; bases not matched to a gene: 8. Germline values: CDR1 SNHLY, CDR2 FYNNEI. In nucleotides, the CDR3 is TGTGCCAGCAAGGCGACTAGCGCCAGCTCTGGGGCCAACGTCCTGACTTTC. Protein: CASKATSASSGANVLTF.

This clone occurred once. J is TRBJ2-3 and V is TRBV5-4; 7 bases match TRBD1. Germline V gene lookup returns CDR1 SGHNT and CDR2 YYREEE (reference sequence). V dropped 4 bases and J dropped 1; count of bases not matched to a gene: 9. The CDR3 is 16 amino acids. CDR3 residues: CASSPGGQGGTDTQYF. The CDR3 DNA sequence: TGTGCCAGCAGCCCAGGTGGGCAGGGGGGCACAGATACGCAGTATTTT.

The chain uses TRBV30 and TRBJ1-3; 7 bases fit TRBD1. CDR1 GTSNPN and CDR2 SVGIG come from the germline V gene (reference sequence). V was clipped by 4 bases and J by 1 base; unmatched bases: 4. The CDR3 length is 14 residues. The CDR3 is CAWKRQGSGNTIYF. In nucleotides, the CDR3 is TGTGCCTGGAAGAGACAGGGATCTGGAAACACCATATATTTT.